The TCR beta chain under discussion was sequenced for a study of Ad26.COV2.S vaccination and SARS-CoV-2 variants. The V and J ends lost 5 bases and 4 bases respectively, with 8 bases between them. The CDR3 totals 13 residues. CDR1 and CDR2 from the germline V gene are MRHNA and SNTAGT. This table comes from immunoSEQ multiplex PCR, and its TCRdb copy is limited to in-frame clones, with some not included. The profile shows around 340,000 clones, about nine tenths of them singletons. This clone is a singleton in its sample. Regarding treatment: over 15 received Ad26.COV2.S at low or high dose, single or two shots; about 5 received placebo; per-sample allocation not given. Repertoires come from day 63 after the first vaccine or placebo injection.

Sequences were derived from peripheral blood, sampled in a trial of Ad26.COV2.S vaccine versus placebo. The TCR comes from a person aged 18-60 years who received the Ad26.COV2.S COVID-19 vaccine or a placebo. This sequence joins TRBV6-4 and TRBJ2-2, with D possibly being TRBD1 or TRBD2 (5 bases each). CDR3 protein: CASSRDPTGELFF. The CDR3 coding sequence is TGTGCCAGCAGTAGGGACCCCACCGGGGAGCTGTTTTTT.